This entry features one TCR beta chain sequence. No conserved phenylalanine or tryptophan ends this CDR3, so it is likely a read error. These data come from a study of glioma-infiltrating T cells. The CDR3 has 17 residues. V lost 4 bases, J lost 5 bases, and 14 bases stayed unmatched. The V gene's germline CDR1 is SGHNT and CDR2 YYREEE (reference sequence). The iRepertoire nested amplicon-rescue multiplex PCR amplified TCR alpha and beta CDR3s from RNA. TCRdb recomputed calls from the multiplex PCR reads with MiXCR, one row per CDR3 protein. The sample lists 400,000 or so distinct CDR3 sequences, around 45% occurring once.

This sequence joins TRBV5-4 and TRBJ2-1; 8 positions agree with TRBD2. Specimen: glioma tissue, nonneoplastic brain tissue, or PBMCs (not recorded which). This receptor was taken from a human donor with low-grade glioma or glioblastoma, undergoing nonglioma brain surgery, or in good health (not recorded which). CDR3 sequence: CASSGRDGRAWNNEQFS. CDR3 DNA: TGTGCCAGCAGCGGTCGGGACGGGAGGGCCTGGAACAATGAGCAGTTCTCC.